This TCR beta chain was recovered during a study of OX40 agonist ivuxolimab in advanced cancers. Some background on the complete study: Ivuxolimab was a fully human IgG2 agonistic monoclonal antibody targeting the costimulatory receptor OX40 (CD134). Of the 50 to 55 patients in dose escalation, 19 had hepatocellular carcinoma, some 15 had melanoma, 9 had renal cell carcinoma and 9 had head and neck cancer. Intravenous ivuxolimab was administered to patients every 2 weeks at six dose levels: 0.01, 0.1, 0.3, 1.5, 3 and 10 mg/kg. In the dose-escalation cohort, 82.7% of patients were male, and the mean age was approximately 60 years, with a range of roughly 23 to 85. Partial responses occurred in three dose-escalation patients, of whom one had hepatocellular carcinoma and two had cutaneous melanoma. The paper covers the monotherapy dose-escalation part of the phase I ivuxolimab trial, which included N of about 50 patients. Peripheral TCRbeta sequencing was intended to test whether TCR sequence diversity was altered and clonal T-cell expansion was caused by ivuxolimab. Prior anti-PD-1, anti-PD-L1 or anti-CTLA-4 therapy was permitted, and approximately 40% of dose-escalation patients had received checkpoint inhibitors. Results and caveats for the whole study, not just this receptor: At doses from 0.1 to 3.0 mg/kg, clonal expansion was seen in both CD4+ and CD8+ blood T cells between baseline and week 6. In partial responders in the 0.1-3.0 mg/kg groups, normalized peripheral clonal expansion was found to be among the lowest, especially among CD8+ T cells. After ivuxolimab, CD8+ T cells had more expanded clones than CD4+ T cells on average. The antigen specificity of the clonally expanded peripheral T cells was not determined. Low levels of normalized T-cell clonal expansion were also seen in some patients who did not respond.

There are 15 amino acids in the CDR3, from cysteine to phenylalanine inclusive. Only the CDR3 region is kept as DNA, spanning 45 bases read in frame from base 1. Trimming accounts for 3 bases at V and 2 bases at J, while the number of junction bases matched to no gene is 2. The germline V gene provides CDR1 SGHVS and CDR2 FQNEAQ. The trial excluded patients who had a history of autoimmune disease or who were on systemic immunosuppression. Peripheral blood for TCR sequencing was collected from all dose cohorts at baseline, on cycle 4 day 1, and on cycle 7 day 1. Samples came from an open-label, multicenter, first-in-human phase I dose-escalation trial of ivuxolimab. The trial enrolled adults with locally advanced or metastatic head and neck squamous cell, hepatocellular, melanoma or renal cell carcinoma. Before TCR sequencing, CD4+ T cells and CD8+ T cells were sorted from peripheral blood as separate populations.

Genomic DNA was extracted from sorted cells for sequencing of the TCRbeta CDR3 region. The immunoSEQ Assay was used to sequence the TCRbeta CDR3 regions. TCRdb stores this immuneACCESS table with in-frame sequences only. Part of the clones is absent; in the studies checked, under half of the shortfall reflects unresolved V genes, and no reason is known for the rest. The sample yields approximately 94,000 clones; more than 85% were counted once. The ten biggest clones cover approximately 0.54% of the sample. This clone has a handful of counts. Its specific antigen is unknown. No much larger clonotype is one base removed from it; base qualities were not supplied.

Here the chain combines TRBV7-8 and TRBJ2-7; 12 central nucleotides agree with TRBD1. The sequence was obtained from an adult with an advanced solid tumor such as melanoma, head and neck, liver or kidney cancer. Specimen: CD4+ or CD8+ T cells sorted from blood, collected in a trial of the OX40 agonist ivuxolimab. The DNA sequence follows: TGTGCCAGCAGCTTCCGGGACAGGGGGCCCTACGAGCAGTACTTC. Its protein product is CASSFRDRGPYEQYF.